This is a list of T cell receptor beta chains from one sample in a study of cytomegalovirus exposure and HLA in healthy donors. The protocol was immunoSEQ multiplex PCR, while the TCRdb copy is restricted to in-frame clones and leaves out a portion. Of 150,000 to 200,000 clones in the sample, roughly 80% were seen once. Material: PBMCs. These receptors were obtained from a male donor in good health and CMV-seropositive. The CDR3 runs from the conserved cysteine through the conserved F or W. The D gene is left open where the match is weak. Clone size is given for some rows only: seen once, a few or many times, or a class if the clone is expanded.

clone_size: -
v_call: TRBV10-3
j_call: TRBJ2-2
d_call: TRBD2
cdr3_aa: CAISREGNTGELFF
cdr3_nt: TGTGCCATCAGTCGGGAGGGGAACACCGGGGAGCTGTTTTTT

clone_size: -
v_call: TRBV5-8
j_call: TRBJ2-7
d_call: TRBD2
cdr3_aa: CASKRTGGSSYGQYF
cdr3_nt: TGTGCCAGCAAACGAACGGGGGGGAGCTCCTACGGGCAGTACTTC

clone_size: -
v_call: TRBV9
j_call: TRBJ1-6
d_call: TRBD1
cdr3_aa: CASSKGGTGNSALHF
cdr3_nt: TGTGCCAGCAGCAAAGGGGGGACAGGCAATTCGGCCCTCCACTTT

clone_size: -
v_call: TRBV19
j_call: TRBJ2-7
d_call: -
cdr3_aa: CASLSRGRPYEQYF
cdr3_nt: TGTGCCAGCCTCAGCAGAGGGAGGCCCTACGAGCAGTACTTC

clone_size: -
v_call: TRBV11-2
j_call: TRBJ2-7
d_call: TRBD1
cdr3_aa: CASSANVGDSTYEQYF
cdr3_nt: TGTGCCAGCAGCGCGAATGTGGGGGACAGTACCTACGAGCAGTACTTC

clone_size: few
v_call: TRBV7-2
j_call: TRBJ1-5
d_call: -
cdr3_aa: CASSLTGTRFQPQHF
cdr3_nt: TGTGCCAGCAGCCTAACAGGGACGAGGTTTCAGCCCCAGCATTTT

clone_size: -
v_call: TRBV9
j_call: TRBJ1-4
d_call: TRBD1
cdr3_aa: CASSVRDRAANEKLFF
cdr3_nt: TGTGCCAGCAGCGTCCGGGACAGGGCGGCTAATGAAAAACTGTTTTTT

clone_size: -
v_call: TRBV19
j_call: TRBJ1-5
d_call: -
cdr3_aa: CASSSRDNQPQHF
cdr3_nt: TGTGCCAGTAGTAGCAGGGACAATCAGCCCCAGCATTTT

clone_size: -
v_call: TRBV18
j_call: TRBJ2-2
d_call: TRBD2
cdr3_aa: CASSPLPDGAGGANTGELFF
cdr3_nt: TGTGCCAGCTCACCACTCCCCGACGGAGCGGGAGGGGCGAACACCGGGGAGCTGTTTTTT

clone_size: -
v_call: TRBV7-7
j_call: TRBJ2-5
d_call: -
cdr3_aa: CASSRERVGETQYF
cdr3_nt: TGTGCTAGCAGCCGGGAGAGGGTTGGAGAGACCCAGTACTTC

clone_size: -
v_call: TRBV7-2
j_call: TRBJ1-4
d_call: TRBD1
cdr3_aa: CASSLLGQPNEKLFF
cdr3_nt: TGTGCCAGCAGCTTACTGGGACAGCCGAATGAAAAACTGTTTTTT

clone_size: -
v_call: TRBV30
j_call: TRBJ2-7
d_call: TRBD1
cdr3_aa: CAWRRTGATYEQYF
cdr3_nt: TGTGCCTGGAGGCGGACAGGGGCCACCTACGAGCAGTACTTC

clone_size: -
v_call: TRBV7-3
j_call: TRBJ2-5
d_call: TRBD1
cdr3_aa: CASSSDRGGTQYF
cdr3_nt: TGTGCCAGCAGCTCAGACAGGGGAGGGACCCAGTACTTC

clone_size: -
v_call: TRBV7-2
j_call: TRBJ1-2
d_call: -
cdr3_aa: CASSIAGRADYGYTF
cdr3_nt: TGTGCCAGCAGCATCGCCGGGAGGGCGGACTATGGCTACACCTTC

clone_size: -
v_call: TRBV28
j_call: TRBJ1-1
d_call: -
cdr3_aa: CASRLGTGLQATEAFF
cdr3_nt: TGTGCCAGCAGGTTAGGCACAGGATTACAGGCCACTGAAGCTTTCTTT

clone_size: -
v_call: TRBV4-1
j_call: TRBJ1-2
d_call: -
cdr3_aa: CASSQSLTSPGGYTF
cdr3_nt: TGCGCCAGCAGCCAGTCCCTAACGAGCCCGGGGGGCTACACCTTC

clone_size: few
v_call: TRBV5-4
j_call: TRBJ1-1
d_call: -
cdr3_aa: CASTMAGGRNTEAFF
cdr3_nt: TGTGCCAGCACCATGGCGGGGGGTAGGAACACTGAAGCTTTCTTT

clone_size: -
v_call: TRBV29-1
j_call: TRBJ2-7
d_call: TRBD2
cdr3_aa: CSVEDAAGGYEQYF
cdr3_nt: TGCAGCGTTGAAGATGCAGCGGGAGGGTACGAGCAGTACTTC

clone_size: -
v_call: TRBV4-3
j_call: TRBJ1-4
d_call: TRBD1
cdr3_aa: CASSQGTGQEKLFF
cdr3_nt: TGCGCCAGCAGCCAAGGGACAGGGCAAGAAAAACTGTTTTTT

clone_size: -
v_call: TRBV7-6
j_call: TRBJ2-7
d_call: TRBD2
cdr3_aa: CASSFNRAGGSSYEQYF
cdr3_nt: TGTGCCAGCAGCTTCAATCGGGCGGGAGGGAGCTCCTACGAGCAGTACTTC

clone_size: -
v_call: TRBV19
j_call: TRBJ1-4
d_call: -
cdr3_aa: CASRKGLPNEKLFF
cdr3_nt: TGTGCCAGTAGGAAAGGACTACCTAATGAAAAACTGTTTTTT

clone_size: -
v_call: TRBV21-1
j_call: TRBJ1-1
d_call: -
cdr3_aa: CASSTPGRGGQNTEAFF
cdr3_nt: TGTGCCAGCAGCACACCGGGGAGGGGCGGACAGAACACTGAAGCTTTCTTT

clone_size: -
v_call: TRBV9
j_call: TRBJ1-1
d_call: -
cdr3_aa: CASSGQGNTEAFF
cdr3_nt: TGTGCCAGCAGCGGTCAGGGGAACACTGAAGCTTTCTTT

clone_size: once
v_call: TRBV11-3
j_call: TRBJ2-7
d_call: TRBD2
cdr3_aa: CASSPLAANYEQYF
cdr3_nt: TGTGCCAGCAGTCCCCTAGCGGCCAACTACGAGCAGTACTTC

clone_size: -
v_call: TRBV5-1
j_call: TRBJ2-1
d_call: TRBD2
cdr3_aa: CASSSVSGSTYNEQFF
cdr3_nt: TGCGCCAGCAGCTCAGTTAGCGGGAGTACTTACAATGAGCAGTTCTTC

clone_size: -
v_call: TRBV5-1
j_call: TRBJ2-7
d_call: -
cdr3_aa: CASRGGLAYYEQYF
cdr3_nt: TGCGCCAGCAGGGGGGGATTGGCGTACTACGAGCAGTACTTC

clone_size: -
v_call: TRBV28
j_call: TRBJ1-1
d_call: -
cdr3_aa: CASSLGGGNTEAFF
cdr3_nt: TGTGCCAGCAGTCTCGGGGGAGGGAACACTGAAGCTTTCTTT

clone_size: -
v_call: TRBV11-2
j_call: TRBJ1-2
d_call: -
cdr3_aa: CASSLGGNYGYTF
cdr3_nt: TGTGCCAGCAGCTTAGGGGGCAACTATGGCTACACCTTC

clone_size: few
v_call: TRBV19
j_call: TRBJ1-4
d_call: -
cdr3_aa: CASSVTATNEKLFF
cdr3_nt: TGTGCCAGTAGTGTGACAGCAACTAATGAAAAACTGTTTTTT

clone_size: -
v_call: TRBV7-2
j_call: TRBJ1-2
d_call: -
cdr3_aa: CASSLSRDGYTF
cdr3_nt: TGTGCCAGCAGCTTAAGCAGGGATGGCTACACCTTC

clone_size: -
v_call: TRBV27
j_call: TRBJ2-7
d_call: -
cdr3_aa: CASSSSLLGEQYF
cdr3_nt: TGTGCCAGCAGTTCTTCCCTCCTAGGAGAGCAGTACTTC

clone_size: -
v_call: TRBV18
j_call: TRBJ1-3
d_call: -
cdr3_aa: CASSRSQRISGNTIYF
cdr3_nt: TGTGCCAGCTCACGATCACAGCGGATATCTGGAAACACCATATATTTT

clone_size: -
v_call: TRBV9
j_call: TRBJ2-1
d_call: TRBD2
cdr3_aa: CASSVVNPGLAVNEQFF
cdr3_nt: TGTGCCAGCAGCGTAGTAAACCCGGGACTAGCGGTGAATGAGCAGTTCTTC

clone_size: -
v_call: TRBV6-5
j_call: TRBJ2-7
d_call: -
cdr3_aa: CASGGILSSYEQYF
cdr3_nt: TGTGCCAGCGGAGGCATCCTAAGCTCCTACGAGCAGTACTTC

clone_size: -
v_call: TRBV14
j_call: TRBJ2-5
d_call: TRBD2
cdr3_aa: CASSRLAGGQETQYF
cdr3_nt: TGTGCCAGCAGCCGACTAGCGGGAGGGCAAGAGACCCAGTACTTC

clone_size: -
v_call: TRBV10-3
j_call: TRBJ1-1
d_call: -
cdr3_aa: CAISESPGYTEAFF
cdr3_nt: TGTGCCATCAGTGAGTCGCCAGGGTACACTGAAGCTTTCTTT

clone_size: -
v_call: TRBV27
j_call: TRBJ2-7
d_call: TRBD2
cdr3_aa: CASSLGPSGYYEQYF
cdr3_nt: TGTGCCAGCAGTTTAGGGCCTAGCGGATACTACGAGCAGTACTTC

clone_size: -
v_call: TRBV2
j_call: TRBJ2-1
d_call: TRBD2
cdr3_aa: CASRRTSGNNNEQFF
cdr3_nt: TGTGCCAGCAGGCGGACTAGCGGGAACAACAATGAGCAGTTCTTC

clone_size: once
v_call: TRBV7-8
j_call: TRBJ2-5
d_call: TRBD1
cdr3_aa: CASSYWSGTGREETQYF
cdr3_nt: TGTGCCAGCAGCTACTGGAGCGGGACAGGGCGGGAAGAGACCCAGTACTTC

clone_size: -
v_call: TRBV28
j_call: TRBJ1-5
d_call: -
cdr3_aa: CASSLESQPQHF
cdr3_nt: TGTGCCAGCAGTTTAGAGAGTCAGCCCCAGCATTTT

clone_size: -
v_call: TRBV18
j_call: TRBJ2-5
d_call: -
cdr3_aa: CASSGQQETQYF
cdr3_nt: TGTGCCAGCTCAGGGCAACAAGAGACCCAGTACTTC

clone_size: -
v_call: TRBV4-3
j_call: TRBJ2-7
d_call: TRBD2
cdr3_aa: CASSHTLGTSGYEQYF
cdr3_nt: TGCGCCAGCAGCCATACGCTAGGGACTAGCGGCTACGAGCAGTACTTC

clone_size: -
v_call: TRBV9
j_call: TRBJ1-2
d_call: -
cdr3_aa: CASSVGTGNYGYTF
cdr3_nt: TGTGCCAGCAGCGTAGGAACGGGAAACTATGGCTACACCTTC

clone_size: few
v_call: TRBV19
j_call: TRBJ2-1
d_call: -
cdr3_aa: CASSRVPWEQFF
cdr3_nt: TGTGCCAGTAGCAGGGTCCCCTGGGAGCAGTTCTTC

clone_size: few
v_call: TRBV9
j_call: TRBJ1-2
d_call: TRBD1
cdr3_aa: CASSPGGQGNYGYTF
cdr3_nt: TGTGCCAGCAGCCCGGGGGGACAGGGGAACTATGGCTACACCTTC

clone_size: -
v_call: TRBV9
j_call: TRBJ2-1
d_call: -
cdr3_aa: CASSPEPGPTRGNEQFF
cdr3_nt: TGTGCCAGCAGCCCGGAACCGGGTCCCACGCGGGGCAATGAGCAGTTCTTC

clone_size: -
v_call: TRBV9
j_call: TRBJ2-7
d_call: -
cdr3_aa: CASSVVAEEFTYEQYF
cdr3_nt: TGTGCCAGCAGCGTAGTAGCGGAGGAGTTCACCTACGAGCAGTACTTC